The 21 T cell receptor beta chains below come from one sample, sequenced in a study of T-cell memory formation after mild COVID-19. TCRdb used MiXCR to reprocess the 5' RACE reads, holding one entry per CDR3 protein. This sample has 200,000 to 300,000 distinct CDR3 sequences; 16% occur once, and the top ten carry 22%. The sample comprised PBMCs or a T cell subset sorted from them (not recorded which). Receptors were obtained from a young man who had mild COVID-19 (a few samples of this study predate the infection). Cell type and time point are not known.

The V call is TRBV5-6, the J call TRBJ2-1; 7 positions agree with TRBD1. The CDR3 length is 15 residues. Germline V gene sequence: CDR1 SGHDT, CDR2 YYEEEE. V dropped 5 bases and J dropped 1; count of bases not matched to a gene: 6. CDR3 nucleotides: TGTGCCAGCAGTTTATTACAGGGGTCCTACAATGAGCAGTTCTTC. Its translation: CASSLLQGSYNEQFF.

The J gene is TRBJ2-1, the V gene TRBV28; D may match TRBD1 or TRBD2 (5 bases each). Germline-derived CDR1 and CDR2 are MDHEN and SYDVKM. V lost 4 bases and J lost 5, with 9 bases in between. The CDR3 is made up of 13 amino acids. The CDR3 sequence is CASSWGIDNEQFF. The CDR3 DNA reads as TGTGCCAGCAGTTGGGGGATAGACAATGAGCAGTTCTTC.

CDR3 nucleotides: TGTGCCAGCAGCATAAACCCGGGCTCCTATAATTCACCCCTCCACTTT. It codes for CASSINPGSYNSPLHF. This sequence joins TRBV5-6 and TRBJ1-6; no firm D call. The CDR3 totals 16 residues. Looked up from germline, CDR1 is SGHDT and CDR2 is YYEEEE. Trimming stripped 4 bases from V and 0 bases from J, with 11 bases between. Combining the CDR3 with reference TRBV5-6 and TRBJ1-6 gives the whole variable domain DAGVTQSPTHLIKTRGQQVTLRCSPKSGHDTVSWYQQALGQGPQFIFQYYEEEERQRGNFPDRFSGHQFPNYSSELNVNALLLGDSALYLCASSINPGSYNSPLHFGNGTRLTVT.

V is TRBV25-1 and J is TRBJ2-7, with 9 bases aligning to TRBD1. Germline V gives CDR1 MGHDK, CDR2 SYGVNS. This CDR3 has 15 residues. The V gene end was trimmed by 6 bases and the J gene end by 1 base; junction bases not matched to a gene: 7. The CDR3 loop reads CASRSGQGRSYEQYF. In DNA form, the CDR3 reads TGTGCCAGCAGGTCGGGACAGGGAAGGTCCTACGAGCAGTACTTC.

This clonotype was counted between two and nine times. This rearrangement joins TRBV20-1 to TRBJ2-3; 11 nucleotides match TRBD2. The V gene's germline CDR1 is DFQATT and CDR2 SNEGSKA (reference sequence). CDR3 length equals 14 residues. V trimming: 6 bases; J trimming: 3 bases; junction bases outside the gene matches: 5. CDR3: CSAVTSGGTDTQYF. The CDR3 DNA sequence: TGCAGTGCCGTAACTAGCGGGGGTACAGATACGCAGTATTTT.

This clonotype was observed a few times. The V gene is TRBV6-5, the J gene TRBJ2-5, with 8 bases matching TRBD1. V lost 5 bases to trimming and J lost 3 bases; unmatched junction nucleotides: 5. Germline loops: CDR1 MNHEY, CDR2 SVGAGI. This CDR3 is 14 amino acids long. CDR3 sequence (DNA): TGTGCCAGCAGTCGCAGGGGGCGCGAAGAGACCCAGTACTTC. Translating gives CASSRRGREETQYF.

The V gene is TRBV9, the J gene TRBJ1-1, with TRBD1 matching 8 bases. The CDR3 totals 13 residues. The germline V gene has CDR1 SGDLS and CDR2 YYNGEE. Trimming cost V 4 bases and J 8 bases; bases outside gene matches: 7. In nucleotides, the CDR3 is TGTGCCAGCAGCACTGACAGGGGTGACGAAGCTTTCTTT. As protein: CASSTDRGDEAFF.

Only a few counts were recorded for this clonotype. The chain couples TRBV27 to TRBJ2-1; D is perhaps TRBD2 (6 bases). CDR1 and CDR2 from the germline V gene are MNHEY and SMNVEV (reference sequence). Trimming removed 8 bases from V and 1 base from J, with 9 bases in between. The CDR3 is made up of 13 amino acids. This chain's CDR3 is CASRGSSYNEQFF. The CDR3 region has the DNA TGTGCCAGCCGGGGGTCTTCCTACAATGAGCAGTTCTTC.

The chain uses TRBV30 and TRBJ2-5; D is possibly TRBD2 (6 bases). The CDR3 sequence is 13 residues long. V was trimmed by 0 bases and J by 7 bases, leaving 12 bases between them. Germline CDR1 reads GTSNPN; CDR2 reads SVGIG (reference sequence). This chain's CDR3 is CAWSVSAGRTQYF. As DNA, the CDR3 is TGTGCCTGGAGTGTATCGGCCGGGAGGACCCAGTACTTC.

This clonotype was seen only a few times. The DNA of the CDR3 is TGTGCCAGCAGGTGGACAGGGTCCTACGAGCAGTACTTC. Translated, it gives CASRWTGSYEQYF. The chain carries TRBV6-2 or TRBV6-3 and TRBJ2-7; TRBD1 matches at 8 bases. The CDR3 covers 13 residues. V was clipped by 6 bases and J by 1 base; unmatched bases: 2. Germline V lookup: CDR1 MNHEY, CDR2 SVGEGT.

The genes are TRBV6-5 and TRBJ2-1; TRBD2 matches 15 bases. Trimming took 5 bases from V and 7 from J; bases not matched to a gene: 15. The length of the CDR3 is 19 residues. The V gene's germline CDR1 is MNHEY and CDR2 SVGAGI. The CDR3 DNA reads as TGTGCCAGCAGTCGGACTCGAGTATCCGGGACTAGCGGGGGGAATGAGCAGTTCTTC. Translated, it gives CASSRTRVSGTSGGNEQFF.

V and J are TRBV9 and TRBJ1-3; D ambiguous. Germline CDR1 reads SGDLS; CDR2 reads YYNGEE. The CDR3 has 13 residues. V dropped 2 bases and J dropped 2 bases, with 5 bases sitting between them. As DNA, the CDR3 is TGTGCCAGCAGCGTTCTGACTGGAAACACCATATATTTT. Its protein product is CASSVLTGNTIYF.

This clonotype came up a few times. The CDR3 protein is CASSEQGWQPQHF. The CDR3 DNA follows: TGTGCCAGCAGCGAACAGGGGTGGCAGCCCCAGCATTTT. This chain links TRBV7-6 with TRBJ1-5; 7 nucleotides match TRBD1. V lost 5 bases to trimming and J lost 7 bases; unmatched junction nucleotides: 5. This CDR3 region has 13 residues. Germline CDR1 is SGHVS and CDR2 is FNYEAQ.

The sample holds a few counts of this clonotype. This sequence joins TRBV9 and TRBJ2-3, with 7 positions matching TRBD1. Unmatched junction bases numbered 5, after V lost 3 bases and J lost 1 base. This CDR3 spans 15 amino acids. Germline assignment: CDR1 SGDLS and CDR2 YYNGEE. The CDR3 DNA reads as TGTGCCAGCAGCGCCCGACAGGGAGGCACAGATACGCAGTATTTT. Protein sequence: CASSARQGGTDTQYF.

This clonotype was counted between two and nine times. The chain employs TRBV24-1 and TRBJ2-2; D not resolved. This CDR3 comprises 11 residues. Germline values: CDR1 KGHDR, CDR2 SFDVKD. Trimming removed 2 bases at V and 7 bases at J, with 1 base between. CDR3: CATSDYGELFF. The CDR3 DNA is TGTGCCACCAGTGATTACGGGGAGCTGTTTTTT.

The chain's CDR3 is CASSSRRGPTEAFF. The CDR3 DNA sequence: TGTGCCAGCAGCTCCAGACGGGGACCCACTGAAGCTTTCTTT. V and J are TRBV11-2 and TRBJ1-1; a possible D gene is TRBD1 (5 bases). Germline V lookup: CDR1 SGHAT, CDR2 FQNNGV. V dropped 4 bases and J dropped 4 bases, with 13 bases sitting between them. This CDR3 spans 14 amino acids. Supplemented by reference TRBV11-2 and TRBJ1-1, the full variable domain reads EAGVAQSPRYKIIEKRQSVAFWCNPISGHATLYWYQQILGQGPKLLIQFQNNGVVDDSQLPKDRFSAERLKGVDSTLKIQPAKLEDSAVYLCASSSRRGPTEAFFGQGTRLTVV.

The chain couples TRBV5-1 to TRBJ2-3; D unresolved. Germline CDR1 and CDR2: SGHRS and YFSETQ. Trimming shortened V by 4 bases and J by 4 bases, and 19 bases separated the two germline ends. This CDR3 is built from 16 residues. This chain's CDR3 is CASSLTGPLAPDTQYF. The CDR3 DNA reads TGCGCCAGCAGCCTGACCGGGCCCCTGGCCCCAGATACGCAGTATTTT.

The genes are TRBV9 and TRBJ2-1, with TRBD1 matching 7 bases. Germline V gene lookup returns CDR1 SGDLS and CDR2 YYNGEE. The junction had 9 bases not matched to a gene; V was cut back by 4 bases and J by 2 bases. The CDR3 has 16 residues. The CDR3 protein is CASSPQQGSTYNEQFF. As DNA, the CDR3 is TGTGCCAGCAGCCCTCAACAGGGGTCAACCTACAATGAGCAGTTCTTC.

As for this clonotype: The junction shows a germline mismatch at one end, possibly a read error. The chain has TRBV4-1 and TRBJ2-2, with D possibly TRBD2 on 5 matching bases. This CDR3 contains 14 residues. The germline V gene has CDR1 MGHRA and CDR2 YSYEKL. CDR3: CASRQESGSGELFF. The DNA of the CDR3 is TGCGCCAGCAGACAAGAGTCGGGGTCCGGGGAGCTGTTTTTT.

The chain employs TRBV7-9 and TRBJ2-5; D possibly corresponds to TRBD2 (7 bases). CDR1 and CDR2 from the germline V gene are SEHNR and FQNEAQ (reference sequence). Between the trimmed V and J ends, which lost 5 bases and 1 base, there was a span of 14 bases. CDR3 length: 15 amino acids. For the CDR3, the DNA is TGTGCCAGCAGCACGGGGGGCAGCGCCCAAGAGACCCAGTACTTC. Its translation is CASSTGGSAQETQYF. The entire variable domain, with the rest obtained from reference TRBV7-9 and TRBJ2-5, is as follows: DTGVSQNPRHKITKRGQNVTFRCDPISEHNRLYWYRQTLGQGPEFLTYFQNEAQLEKSRLLSDRFSAERPKGSFSTLEIQRTEQGDSAMYLCASSTGGSAQETQYFGPGTRLLVL.

V and J are TRBV11-3 and TRBJ1-5, with 9 bases lining up with TRBD1. The germline V gene encodes CDR1 SGHNT and CDR2 YENEEA. This CDR3 is built from 15 residues. Losses at the gene ends were 5 bases for V and 5 bases for J; bases not matched to a gene: 7. CDR3 sequence: CASSPLTGGYQPQHF. DNA for the CDR3: TGTGCCAGCAGCCCATTAACAGGGGGCTATCAGCCCCAGCATTTT.